This TCR beta chain was recorded in a study of cytomegalovirus exposure and HLA in healthy donors. At the level of the study: Per a later analysis, the roughly 690 first-cohort and 95 to 150 validation repertoires shared one platform.

Note on this clone: Its antigen is undetermined.

V shed 0 bases, J shed 5 bases, and the junction held 11 bases outside the gene matches. The CDR3 spans 17 residues. CDR1 and CDR2 from the germline V gene are SEHNR and FQNEAQ (reference sequence). Study-level points and caveats: The study listed roughly 160 cytomegalovirus-associated TCR beta chains. Specificity of a few CMV-associated chains for CMV antigens was verified in vitro. Reportedly, cytomegalovirus status was diagnosed with high sensitivity and specificity.

TCRdb keeps only in-frame clones here, not all; method: immunoSEQ multiplex PCR. There are some 270,000 clones in the sample; around 86% occur only once, and 1% lies in the top ten. The sequenced material came from PBMCs. The sequence was obtained from a young woman in good health and CMV-seronegative. The chain employs TRBV7-9 and TRBJ1-2; the match to TRBD1 covers 8 bases. CDR3 amino acids: CASSLAQSSGGVYGYTF. The CDR3 coding sequence is TGTGCCAGCAGCTTAGCACAGAGTTCAGGGGGCGTATATGGCTACACCTTC.